This entry concerns a single TCR beta chain. Its antigen is undetermined. This entry is derived from a study of chemoradiotherapy in HPV16-positive cancers. Background on the study: A couple of HPV16-positive patients' cells yielded candidate HPV-specific clones and common motifs. Points from the study as a whole: Functional assays defining HPV-specific T cells used only a couple of HPV16-positive patients.

With 1 base removed from V and 1 base from J, the gap between germline ends came to 12 bases. CDR1 is SGHAT, CDR2 FQNNGV, per germline. The CDR3 totals 16 residues. Data came from immunoSEQ multiplex PCR; TCRdb stores just in-frame clones and leaves some out. The data show around 10,000 clones, about 80% seen once. The input for sequencing was blood, taken from a patient who underwent chemoradiotherapy. This clonotype originated in a human donor with HPV-associated anogenital cancer. V usage is TRBV11-2 and J usage is TRBJ2-3; no clear D. The CDR3 protein is CASSLALVAGTDTQYF. CDR3 sequence (DNA): TGTGCCAGCAGCTTAGCGCTAGTTGCTGGCACAGATACGCAGTATTTT. Supplemented by reference TRBV11-2 and TRBJ2-3, the full variable domain reads EAGVAQSPRYKIIEKRQSVAFWCNPISGHATLYWYQQILGQGPKLLIQFQNNGVVDDSQLPKDRFSAERLKGVDSTLKIQPAKLEDSAVYLCASSLALVAGTDTQYFGPGTRLTVL.